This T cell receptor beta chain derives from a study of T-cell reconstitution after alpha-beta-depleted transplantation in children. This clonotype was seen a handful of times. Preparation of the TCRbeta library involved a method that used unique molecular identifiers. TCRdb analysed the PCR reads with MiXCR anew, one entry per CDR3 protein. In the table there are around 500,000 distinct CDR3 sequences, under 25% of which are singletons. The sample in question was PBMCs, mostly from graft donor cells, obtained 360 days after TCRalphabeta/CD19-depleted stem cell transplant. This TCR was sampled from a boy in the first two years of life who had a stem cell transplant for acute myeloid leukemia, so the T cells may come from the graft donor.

The CDR3 reads CASSQYVQVYEQYF. The CDR3 DNA follows: TGCGCCAGCAGCCAATACGTCCAGGTGTACGAGCAGTACTTC. The V gene is TRBV4-3, the J gene TRBJ2-7; the D is unclear. Germline V gives CDR1 LGHNA, CDR2 YSLEER. This CDR3 has 14 amino acids. The V end was cut by 2 bases, the J end by 4 bases, with 12 bases between.